The rows below give T cell receptor beta chains drawn from one sample of a study of T cells in Graves' hyperthyroidism and ophthalmopathy. TCRdb itself ran the multiplex PCR reads through MiXCR, one entry per CDR3 protein. The table lists about 530,000 distinct CDR3 sequences, 17% of them singletons. Sample: blood. The receptor set was obtained from a woman younger than 35 with Graves' ophthalmopathy. Each CDR3 is given with its conserved first and last residue. Each record gives: CDR3 DNA, CDR3 protein, V gene, clone size, D gene, J gene. D genes are given only for firm matches. Where a row states a size, it is once, few, many or the class of an expanded clone; other rows omit it.

TGCGCCAGCAGCCCACGAGGAGCAGGGGGACAAGAGACCCAGTACTTC	CASSPRGAGGQETQYF	TRBV4-1	.	TRBD1	TRBJ2-5
TGTGCCAGTAGACTGTTAGCTGACACTGAAGCTTTCTTT	CASRLLADTEAFF	TRBV19	few	.	TRBJ1-1
TGTGCCAGCAGCCCCTTTGGAAACACCATATATTTT	CASSPFGNTIYF	TRBV7-9	.	.	TRBJ1-3
TGTGCCAGCAGTTTAGCGGGGTTATACAATGAGCAGTTCTTC	CASSLAGLYNEQFF	TRBV27	many	.	TRBJ2-1
TGCGCCAGCAGCTTCAGGGGCCAGGGGACAGAACTGTTTTTT	CASSFRGQGTELFF	TRBV5-1	few	TRBD1	TRBJ1-4
TGCGCCAGCGGCCACGGGAGGGGCATTTGGAACACTGAAGCTTTCTTT	CASGHGRGIWNTEAFF	TRBV5-1	.	.	TRBJ1-1
TGTGCCATCAGCCCCCGGACAGGGAAGTTGGAGACCCAGTACTTC	CAISPRTGKLETQYF	TRBV10-3	.	TRBD1	TRBJ2-5
TGTGCCTGGAGTAGACAGGGGAGCTATGGCTACACCTTC	CAWSRQGSYGYTF	TRBV30	many	TRBD1	TRBJ1-2
TGTGCCAGCAGTTCCGGAATTCTGGGGCGGGAGACCCAGTACTTC	CASSSGILGRETQYF	TRBV6-1	many	.	TRBJ2-5
TGTGCCAGCGGAGTAGTAGCGGGGGGGGGAGATACGCAGTATTTT	CASGVVAGGGDTQYF	TRBV28	.	TRBD2	TRBJ2-3
TGCAGTGCTAGTGCGACCGTAAACACAGATACGCAGTATTTT	CSASATVNTDTQYF	TRBV20-1	many	.	TRBJ2-3
TGTGCCAGCAGCTTATGGGCGGGGGGGAGCTCCTACGAGCAGTACTTC	CASSLWAGGSSYEQYF	TRBV7-8	many	TRBD2	TRBJ2-7
TGTGCCAGCAGCGCGGTAGCGGGAGGGCCCTACGAGCAGTACTTC	CASSAVAGGPYEQYF	TRBV9	many	TRBD2	TRBJ2-7
TGTGCCAGCAGCTCATTGCCGGGACTAGCGGGAGTGAATGAGCAGTTCTTC	CASSSLPGLAGVNEQFF	TRBV11-1	.	TRBD2	TRBJ2-1
TGCAGTGCAACGGACAGGGTGAACTATGGCTACACCTTC	CSATDRVNYGYTF	TRBV20-1	many	TRBD1	TRBJ1-2
TGCGCCAGCAGCACTTCCGGGACAGGGTACGACGAGCAGTACTTC	CASSTSGTGYDEQYF	TRBV5-1	many	TRBD1	TRBJ2-7
TGCGCCAGCAGCCAAGATGGGCCAGGTTTCATGAACACTGAAGCTTTCTTT	CASSQDGPGFMNTEAFF	TRBV4-1	.	.	TRBJ1-1
TGTGCCAGCAGTCAGAGCACTTATAGCAATCAGCCCCAGCATTTT	CASSQSTYSNQPQHF	TRBV7-2	.	.	TRBJ1-5
TGCAGTGCTAACCTTCCAGGGGCAGATACGCAGTATTTT	CSANLPGADTQYF	TRBV20-1	.	.	TRBJ2-3
TGCAGTGCTAGAGCCTGGGTCAGCTCCTACGAGCAGTACTTC	CSARAWVSSYEQYF	TRBV20-1	many	.	TRBJ2-7
TGTGCCAGCAGGACAGCTTACAATGAGCAGTTCTTC	CASRTAYNEQFF	TRBV12-3/TRBV12-4	few	.	TRBJ2-1
TGTGCCAGCAGCCTTACCTCGGAAGGCAGGGGGAGGTTGAATTCACCCCTCCACTTT	CASSLTSEGRGRLNSPLHF	TRBV14	.	TRBD1	TRBJ1-6
TGTGCCAGCAGTTACGGTCTGGACAGGGGATTTGATGGCTACACCTTC	CASSYGLDRGFDGYTF	TRBV6-6	few	TRBD1	TRBJ1-2
TGTGCCAGCAGTCAGAGACGGTTCTACGAGCAGTACTTC	CASSQRRFYEQYF	TRBV14	few	.	TRBJ2-7
TGTGCCAGCAGCTTACTTCCCTTTGATCAAGCTTTCTTT	CASSLLPFDQAFF	TRBV7-2	many	.	TRBJ1-1
TGTGCCAGCAGTTTTGGTTCAGGGGCCTATGGCTACACCTTC	CASSFGSGAYGYTF	TRBV27	many	.	TRBJ1-2
TGTGCCAGCAGTGACGGACAGGGGGACCGGGAGCTGTTTTTT	CASSDGQGDRELFF	TRBV6-1	few	TRBD1	TRBJ2-2
TGCGCCAGCAGACGGGCCCCGGGACTGACAGGGGATTTGAATGAGCAGTTCTTC	CASRRAPGLTGDLNEQFF	TRBV5-1	many	TRBD1	TRBJ2-1
TGTGCCATCAGTGACCCGCGGCTTGTCCACGAGCAGTACTTC	CAISDPRLVHEQYF	TRBV10-3	few	.	TRBJ2-7
TGTGCCAGCAGCCTAGACAGGGAGCAGTACTTC	CASSLDREQYF	TRBV7-9	many	.	TRBJ2-7
TGTGCCTGGAGCAGGGTAAGGGACGAGCAGTACTTC	CAWSRVRDEQYF	TRBV30	many	.	TRBJ2-7
TGTGCCAGCAGTTCCAGGGGGCAAAACTATGGCTACACCTTC	CASSSRGQNYGYTF	TRBV27	many	TRBD1	TRBJ1-2
TGTGCCAGCAGTGAATTGGGCAGCGGGAAACAAGAGACCCAGTACTTC	CASSELGSGKQETQYF	TRBV2	many	TRBD2	TRBJ2-5
TGTGCCAGCAGTTTCAGCCCAGGGGACGGGGAAGCTTCCTTT	CASSFSPGDGEASF	TRBV28	.	.	TRBJ1-1
TGCGCCAGCAGCCAAGATCGGGGGACTACGCTCGGGGAGCAGTACTTC	CASSQDRGTTLGEQYF	TRBV4-3	.	TRBD2	TRBJ2-7
TGTGCCAGCCGCAGGGACCTGAACACTGAAGCTTTCTTT	CASRRDLNTEAFF	TRBV6-4	few	.	TRBJ1-1
TGTGCCAGCAGCCTCCAGACAGGAGGAACAGATACGCAGTATTTT	CASSLQTGGTDTQYF	TRBV7-9	many	.	TRBJ2-3
TGCAGTGCTAGGAGCCCGGGACAGGGGATAGAGGCTAATGAAAAACTGTTTTTT	CSARSPGQGIEANEKLFF	TRBV20-1	few	TRBD1	TRBJ1-4
TGTGCCAGCAGCCGCGTGGACCGGTTTTTTGAGACCCAGTACTTC	CASSRVDRFFETQYF	TRBV3-1	.	.	TRBJ2-5
TGTGCCAGCAGCTTAGCGATCGGGGAGGACACTGAAGCTTTCTTT	CASSLAIGEDTEAFF	TRBV7-2	many	.	TRBJ1-1